This T cell receptor beta chain stems from a study of T cell changes during pregnancy in multiple sclerosis. Libraries were prepared by immunoSEQ multiplex PCR; TCRdb keeps only in-frame clonotypes and omits some of them. The sample gives about 20,000 clones, about nine tenths of which show up once; approximately 19% is in the top ten. This CDR3 region has 15 residues. Source: CD8+ T cells from peripheral blood mononuclear cells, taken after pregnancy. The clonotype was recovered from a female donor in good health, enrolled as a control in a pregnancy study. The V and J genes are TRBV21-1 and TRBJ2-5; the D call in the table, TRBD1, was not verified against the DNA. TRBV21-1 is tagged as a pseudogene. The CDR3 nucleotides are TGTGCCAGCAGCACCTGGACAGGGATAGGAGAGACCCAGTACTTC. It yields the protein CASSTWTGIGETQYF.